The source of this T cell receptor (beta chain) is a study of immune evolution from preneoplasia to lung adenocarcinoma. Study results and limitations: T cell clonality was higher in KRAS-mutant than EGFR-mutant or wild-type nodules. Normal lung had highest clonality; later lesions appeared denser, more diverse.

CDR3 size: 16 residues. Germline CDR1 and CDR2: SGHNT and YENEEA. The V segment lost 5 bases and the J segment 6 bases; nucleotides outside the gene matches: 11. Patients had resection in Japan or China between about 2014 and 2017. Assay used: immunoSEQ multiplex PCR; TCRdb lists only in-frame clones, some missing. The table lists about 12,000 clones, 85% of them singletons. To note about this clone: The target antigen is unknown.

The rearrangement uses TRBV11-3 and TRBJ2-1; TRBD2 aligns across 9 bases. The sequenced sample consisted of FFPE tissue from an adenomatous hyperplasia lung lesion. The subset denotes: atypical adenomatous hyperplasia (AAH), lung preneoplasia. This clonotype originated in a person aged 50 or older with lung adenocarcinoma. The CDR3 DNA reads TGTGCCAGCAGCCCGGCAAGCGGGAGGAGATCCAATGAGCAGTTCTTC. Amino acids: CASSPASGRRSNEQFF.